Sequencing of this TCR beta chain was carried out in a study of blood T cell repertoires in COVID-19. Overall study context: Sites in the United States, Italy and Spain provided acute and convalescent COVID-19 samples. The analysed material was cDNA or gDNA that came from T cells, B-cell-depleted T cells, or PBMCs.

The CDR3 has 14 amino acids. Germline V gives CDR1 SNHLY, CDR2 FYNNEI. Trimming removed 2 bases at V and 5 bases at J, with 13 bases between. Under the authors' procedure: Nucleated cell counts were estimated from reference gene primer amplification. Sequenced by immunoSEQ multiplex PCR; TCRdb stores in-frame clones only, minus some. Clone size and the V and J calls come from that table; the DNA yielded D and trimming. This sample yields about 280,000 clones, of which 86% are seen a single time; over 8% belongs to the top ten. The rearrangement links TRBV2 to TRBJ2-7; D possibly corresponds to TRBD1 (5 bases). Sequences were obtained from peripheral blood. The sequence came from a man in his forties with active or convalescent COVID-19. The DNA of the CDR3 is TGTGCCAGCAGTGAATTCTATTCAGGGAACGAGCAGTACTTC. It codes for CASSEFYSGNEQYF. The variable domain in full, completed from reference TRBV2 and TRBJ2-7, reads EPEVTQTPSHQVTQMGQEVILRCVPISNHLYFYWYRQILGQKVEFLVSFYNNEISEKSEIFDDQFSVERPDGSNFTLKIRSTKLEDSAMYFCASSEFYSGNEQYFGPGTRLTVT.